One and the same sample provided the 2 T cell receptor beta chains below, sequenced in a study of blood T cell repertoires in COVID-19. The table came from immunoSEQ multiplex PCR; TCRdb's copy has only in-frame clones and leaves some out. This table holds 180,000 or so clones, 70% to 90% found once. The sequenced sample consisted of peripheral blood. These receptors were taken from a man aged 18-30 years with acute or convalescent COVID-19.

The rearrangement links TRBV6-1 to TRBJ1-5, with D maybe TRBD1 (5 bases). Trimming cost V 1 base and J 4 bases, with 11 bases left between them. CDR1 is MNHNS, CDR2 SASEGT, per germline. CDR3 length: 15 amino acids. CDR3 in DNA: TGTGCCAGCAGTGAAGAGGGTGACAGAAATCAGCCCCAGCATTTT. Its translation is CASSEEGDRNQPQHF.

J is TRBJ1-5 and V is TRBV24-1; a weak D match, TRBD1 (6 bases). In germline, CDR1 is KGHDR, CDR2 SFDVKD. The CDR3 totals 14 residues. Trimming removed 9 bases from V and 3 bases from J, with 14 bases in between. CDR3 in amino acids: CATATGINNQPQHF. CDR3 DNA sequence: TGTGCCACCGCCACAGGGATAAACAATCAGCCCCAGCATTTT.